The 27 T cell receptor beta chains below all came from one sample that was sequenced in a study of blood T cell repertoires in COVID-19. Measured with immunoSEQ multiplex PCR; TCRdb has only the in-frame clones, and not every one. The top ten clones hold roughly 3.2% of a sample with 50,000 to 70,000 clones, over 70% of them seen once. The sequencing sample was made of peripheral blood. Receptor source: a man aged 55 to 70 with acute or convalescent COVID-19.

The chain combines TRBV21-1 with TRBJ1-2; the DNA was not compared with TRBD1, the D call given in the table. TRBV21-1 is given as a pseudogene. The CDR3 is 14 residues long. The CDR3: CASSSRDRHYGYTF. The DNA of the CDR3 is TGTGCCAGCAGCTCCCGGGACAGGCACTATGGCTACACCTTC.

This sequence joins TRBV15 and TRBJ1-1; D is possibly TRBD1 (6 bases). The CDR3 runs 15 residues. V was clipped by 4 bases and J by 1 base, with 13 bases between them. Germline V gene lookup returns CDR1 LNHNV and CDR2 YYDKDF (reference sequence). The DNA for the CDR3 is TGTGCCACCAGCAAAAGGCAGGGGACGAACACTGAAGCTTTCTTT. Translated, it gives CATSKRQGTNTEAFF.

V is TRBV11-2 and J is TRBJ2-7, with 8 bases fitting TRBD1. From germline, CDR1 is SGHAT and CDR2 FQNNGV. The CDR3 covers 15 residues. V gave up 2 bases and J gave up 3 bases; unmatched junction bases: 6. CDR3 nucleotides: TGTGCCAGCAGCTTATCGGGACAGGATTTCTACGAGCAGTACTTC. Its translation is CASSLSGQDFYEQYF.

The chain recombines TRBV5-1 with TRBJ1-3; tentatively, D is TRBD1 (5 bases). The V and J ends lost 4 bases and 0 bases respectively, with 8 bases between them. Germline V lookup: CDR1 SGHRS, CDR2 YFSETQ. This CDR3 has 14 amino acids. This CDR3 reads CASSPTVSGNTIYF. CDR3 bases: TGCGCCAGCAGCCCGACAGTCTCTGGAAACACCATATATTTT.

The chain recombines TRBV6-2 or TRBV6-3 with TRBJ1-1; 8 bases line up with TRBD1. Germline trimming cut 3 bases from V and 2 bases from J; bases unmatched to any gene: 5. CDR3 length equals 15 residues. CDR1 and CDR2 from the germline V gene are MNHEY and SVGEGT. CDR3 sequence reads: CASSYTGGLNTEAFF. DNA of the CDR3: TGTGCCAGCAGTTATACAGGGGGTTTAAACACTGAAGCTTTCTTT.

This chain connects TRBV5-4 to TRBJ2-4; 9 bases match TRBD1. Per germline, CDR1 SGHNT and CDR2 YYREEE (reference sequence). J lost 7 bases, V lost 0 bases, and 8 bases had no gene match. This CDR3 has 16 amino acids. As DNA, the CDR3 is TGTGCCAGCAGCTTGGCCGGCGTACAGGGGGCGAACATTCAGTACTTC. Translated, it gives CASSLAGVQGANIQYF.

The chain carries TRBV12-5 and TRBJ1-3, with D perhaps matching TRBD1 (5 bases). The germline gives CDR1 LGHNT, CDR2 FRNRAP. Trimming shortened V by 6 bases and J by 0 bases, and 9 bases separated the two germline ends. CDR3 length equals 14 residues. For the CDR3, the DNA is TGTGCTAGTGGATCAGGGTTCTCTGGAAACACCATATATTTT. As protein: CASGSGFSGNTIYF.

This clone was seen a handful of times. The J gene is TRBJ1-3, the V gene TRBV5-1; D remains unclear. V gave up 0 bases and J gave up 3 bases, with 7 bases separating them. The CDR3 length is 14 residues. Per the germline V gene, CDR1 is SGHRS and CDR2 is YFSETQ. The chain's CDR3 is CASSLGRSGNTIYF. CDR3 nucleotide sequence: TGCGCCAGCAGCTTGGGGAGGAGTGGAAACACCATATATTTT. Variable domain in full (rest from reference TRBV5-1 and TRBJ1-3): KAGVTQTPRYLIKTRGQQVTLSCSPISGHRSVSWYQQTPGQGLQFLFEYFSETQRNKGNFPGRFSGRQFSNSRSEMNVSTLELGDSALYLCASSLGRSGNTIYFGEGSWLTVV.

The chain uses TRBV30 and TRBJ1-1; 7 positions agree with TRBD1. V gave up 0 bases and J gave up 5 bases; unmatched junction bases: 6. Germline V gives CDR1 GTSNPN, CDR2 SVGIG (reference sequence). This CDR3 comprises 14 residues. The CDR3, as DNA: TGTGCCTGGAGTGTCTTCCGACAGGGAACTGAAGCTTTCTTT. Its protein is CAWSVFRQGTEAFF.

V and J are TRBV12-5 and TRBJ1-1; D remains ambiguous. CDR1 is LGHNT, CDR2 FRNRAP, per germline. This CDR3 has 11 residues. The V gene lost 8 bases and the J gene lost 5 bases, with 9 bases spanning the gap. CDR3 DNA: TGTGCTAGTTCCCCGGGAACTGAAGCTTTCTTT. Residues: CASSPGTEAFF.

The rearrangement uses TRBV12-5 and TRBJ1-1; D uncertain. Germline lookup yields CDR1 LGHNT and CDR2 FRNRAP. V gave up 10 bases and J gave up 1 base, with 7 bases separating them. The CDR3 is 11 residues long. The CDR3 region is CATRGNTEAFF. CDR3 DNA sequence: TGTGCTACCCGGGGGAACACTGAAGCTTTCTTT.

V is TRBV24-1 and J is TRBJ1-1; D is ambiguous. V was trimmed by 4 bases and J by 12 bases, leaving 17 bases between them. Germline V gene sequence: CDR1 KGHDR, CDR2 SFDVKD. The CDR3 spans 13 residues. CDR3: CATSDLTSSETFF. CDR3 bases: TGTGCCACCAGTGACCTCACGTCCTCGGAGACTTTCTTT.

This clone showed up just a few times. The chain couples TRBV5-1 to TRBJ1-1, with unresolved D. Germline V gene lookup returns CDR1 SGHRS and CDR2 YFSETQ. Deletions cut 0 bases from V and 0 bases from J, with 9 bases between. There are 15 residues in the CDR3. The CDR3 nucleotides are TGCGCCAGCAGCTTGGGATTCGGGATGAACACTGAAGCTTTCTTT. Protein: CASSLGFGMNTEAFF.

J is TRBJ1-2 and V is TRBV10-3; the match to TRBD1 covers 8 bases. The V segment lost 5 bases and the J segment 3 bases; nucleotides outside the gene matches: 14. From germline, CDR1 is ENHRY and CDR2 SYGVKD. CDR3 length equals 17 residues. CDR3 nucleotide sequence: TGTGCCATCAGTCAACGGGCAGGGGGCGCATCTGACTATGGCTACACCTTC. Its protein product is CAISQRAGGASDYGYTF.

This rearrangement joins TRBV11-3 to TRBJ1-6; D perhaps matches TRBD1 (5 bases). The CDR3 extends over 14 amino acids. The V gene's germline CDR1 is SGHNT and CDR2 YENEEA. V shed 4 bases and J shed 4 bases, with 8 bases lying between them. The CDR3 loop reads CASSSGGYNSPLHF. Here the CDR3 DNA reads TGTGCCAGCAGCTCCGGGGGTTATAATTCACCCCTCCACTTT.

The CDR3 is CASSLVGAGQPQHF. The CDR3 DNA is TGCGCCAGCAGCTTGGTAGGGGCCGGTCAGCCCCAGCATTTT. The chain is built from TRBV5-1 and TRBJ1-5, with a tentative D call TRBD1 (5 bases). The germline CDR1 and CDR2 sequences are SGHRS and YFSETQ. Trimming pared 0 bases from V and 6 bases from J, leaving 10 bases between. This CDR3 is built from 14 residues.

The V gene is TRBV10-3, the J gene TRBJ2-7; 7 positions match TRBD1. The V and J ends lost 3 bases and 3 bases, in that order; junction bases with no gene match: 8. Germline lookup yields CDR1 ENHRY and CDR2 SYGVKD. The CDR3 is 15 amino acids. DNA for the CDR3: TGTGCCATCAGTGAAGGGGGCCAGACGGTCTACGAGCAGTACTTC. This encodes CAISEGGQTVYEQYF.

The V gene is TRBV5-1, the J gene TRBJ1-6; TRBD1 agrees at 7 bases. V was clipped by 0 bases and J by 7 bases; unmatched bases: 7. There are 16 residues in the CDR3. From germline, CDR1 is SGHRS and CDR2 YFSETQ. This CDR3 reads CASSLGQGLLNSPLHF. In DNA form, the CDR3 reads TGCGCCAGCAGCTTGGGACAGGGCCTCCTGAATTCACCCCTCCACTTT.

The V and J genes are TRBV12-5 and TRBJ2-1, with a weak D call TRBD1 (6 bases). CDR1 and CDR2 (germline): LGHNT, FRNRAP. The germline V and J ends were trimmed by 2 bases and 4 bases, with 12 bases remaining between them. CDR3 length: 15 residues. CDR3 amino acids: CASGLSTTGYNEQFF. As DNA, the CDR3 is TGTGCTAGTGGTTTGTCCACCACAGGGTACAATGAGCAGTTCTTC. Variable domain in full (rest from reference TRBV12-5 and TRBJ2-1): DARVTQTPRHKVTEMGQEVTMRCQPILGHNTVFWYRQTMMQGLELLAYFRNRAPLDDSGMPKDRFSAEMPDATLATLKIQPSEPRDSAVYFCASGLSTTGYNEQFFGPGTRLTVL.

The genes are TRBV6-5 and TRBJ1-2, with 7 bases aligning to TRBD1. This CDR3 spans 15 amino acids. CDR1 and CDR2 from the germline V gene are MNHEY and SVGAGI. Trimming at V came to 6 bases and at J to 4 bases, leaving 11 bases not matched to a gene. In nucleotides, the CDR3 is TGTGCCAGCAGCTCCGGACAGGCAGGGGTCTATGGCTACACCTTC. Translated, it gives CASSSGQAGVYGYTF.

V and J are TRBV7-2 and TRBJ1-2; D remains ambiguous. V lost 5 bases to trimming and J lost 0 bases, with 13 bases between them. Germline assignment: CDR1 SGHTA and CDR2 FQGNSA. The CDR3 has 15 residues. CDR3 sequence (DNA): TGTGCCAGCAGCATCCGGGATGCAGCTAACTATGGCTACACCTTC. The encoded protein is CASSIRDAANYGYTF. The whole variable domain, filled in from reference TRBV7-2 and TRBJ1-2, reads GAGVSQSPSNKVTEKGKDVELRCDPISGHTALYWYRQSLGQGLEFLIYFQGNSAPDKSGLPSDRFSAERTGGSVSTLTIQRTQQEDSAVYLCASSIRDAANYGYTFGSGTRLTVV.

The V gene is TRBV5-1, the J gene TRBJ2-7; the match to TRBD1 covers 9 bases. The CDR3 covers 15 residues. Germline V gives CDR1 SGHRS, CDR2 YFSETQ. V gave up 0 bases and J gave up 9 bases; unmatched junction bases: 10. CDR3 sequence: CASSLALTGGSVQYF. For the CDR3, the DNA is TGCGCCAGCAGCTTGGCTCTCACAGGGGGCAGCGTGCAGTACTTC. Filled out from reference TRBV5-1 and TRBJ2-7, the complete variable domain reads KAGVTQTPRYLIKTRGQQVTLSCSPISGHRSVSWYQQTPGQGLQFLFEYFSETQRNKGNFPGRFSGRQFSNSRSEMNVSTLELGDSALYLCASSLALTGGSVQYFGPGTRLTVT.

This clone was counted a few times. The rearrangement joins TRBV6-5 to TRBJ2-7; a possible D gene is TRBD1 (7 bases). Germline CDR1 and CDR2: MNHEY and SVGAGI. There are 15 residues in the CDR3. The V gene lost 2 bases and the J gene lost 3 bases, with 14 bases spanning the gap. This chain's CDR3 is CASSYVQGEDYEQYF. In DNA form, the CDR3 reads TGTGCCAGCAGTTACGTCCAGGGGGAGGACTACGAGCAGTACTTC.

This chain connects TRBV29-1 to TRBJ1-6, with D maybe TRBD1 (5 bases). This CDR3 region has 15 residues. Germline CDR1 SQVTM, CDR2 ANQGSEA. The V and J ends lost 3 bases and 6 bases respectively, with 15 bases between them. The CDR3 coding sequence is TGCAGCGTTGAGGTACAACAGGTCCTTAATTCACCCCTCCACTTT. This translates into CSVEVQQVLNSPLHF.

J is TRBJ1-3 and V is TRBV9; D may be TRBD1 (5 bases). This CDR3 is 17 amino acids long. In germline, CDR1 is SGDLS, CDR2 YYNGEE. V shed 4 bases and J shed 2 bases, with 19 bases lying between them. CDR3 amino acids: CASSLKTDPGPGNTIYF. The DNA for the CDR3 is TGTGCCAGCAGCTTAAAGACAGACCCTGGGCCTGGAAACACCATATATTTT.

The rearrangement uses TRBV5-1 and TRBJ1-4; 8 nucleotides match TRBD1. The CDR3 has 14 amino acids. CDR1 is SGHRS and CDR2 is YFSETQ in the germline V gene. V was clipped by 5 bases and J by 4 bases; unmatched bases: 4. CDR3 in DNA: TGCGCCAGCAGGACAGGGGTCGTTAATGAAAAACTGTTTTTT. Its protein product is CASRTGVVNEKLFF.

The V call is TRBV21-1, the J call TRBJ2-1; TRBD2 is taken as the D call from the table, unchecked against the DNA. TRBV21-1 is an annotated pseudogene. The CDR3 totals 18 residues. For the CDR3, the DNA is TGTGCCAGCAGCAAAGGTACCCTCATCAAACCCGGGGACAATGAGCAGTTCTTC. Translating it yields CASSKGTLIKPGDNEQFF.